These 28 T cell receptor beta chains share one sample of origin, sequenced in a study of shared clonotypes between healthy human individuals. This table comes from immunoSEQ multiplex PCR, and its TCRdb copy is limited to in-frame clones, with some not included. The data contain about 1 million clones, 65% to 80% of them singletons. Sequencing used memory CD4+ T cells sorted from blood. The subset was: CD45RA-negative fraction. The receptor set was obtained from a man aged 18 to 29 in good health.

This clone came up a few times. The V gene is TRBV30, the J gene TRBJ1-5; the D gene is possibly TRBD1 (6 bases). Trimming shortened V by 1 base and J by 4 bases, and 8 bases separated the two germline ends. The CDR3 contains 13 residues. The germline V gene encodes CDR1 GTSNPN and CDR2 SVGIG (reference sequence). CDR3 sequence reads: CAWSGTANQPQHF. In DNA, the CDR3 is TGTGCCTGGAGTGGGACAGCTAATCAGCCCCAGCATTTT.

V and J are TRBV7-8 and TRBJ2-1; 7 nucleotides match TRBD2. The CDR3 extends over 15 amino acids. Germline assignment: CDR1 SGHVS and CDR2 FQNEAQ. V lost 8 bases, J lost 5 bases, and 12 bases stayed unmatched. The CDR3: CASGLAAVINNEQFF. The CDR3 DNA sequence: TGTGCCAGCGGGCTAGCGGCTGTAATAAACAATGAGCAGTTCTTC.

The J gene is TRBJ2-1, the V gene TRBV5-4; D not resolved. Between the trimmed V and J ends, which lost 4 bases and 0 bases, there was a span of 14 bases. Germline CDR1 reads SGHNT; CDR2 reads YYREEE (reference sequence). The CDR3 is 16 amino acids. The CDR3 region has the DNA TGTGCCAGCAGCCGGGCGGTGGATAGCTCCTACAATGAGCAGTTCTTC. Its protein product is CASSRAVDSSYNEQFF. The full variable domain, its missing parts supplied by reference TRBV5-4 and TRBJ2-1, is ETGVTQSPTHLIKTRGQQVTLRCSSQSGHNTVSWYQQALGQGPQFIFQYYREEENGRGNFPPRFSGLQFPNYSSELNVNALELDDSALYLCASSRAVDSSYNEQFFGPGTRLTVL.

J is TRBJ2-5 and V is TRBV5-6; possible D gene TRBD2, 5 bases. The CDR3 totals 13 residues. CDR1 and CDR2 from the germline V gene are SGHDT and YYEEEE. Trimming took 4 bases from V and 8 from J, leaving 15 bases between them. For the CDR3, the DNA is TGTGCCAGCAGCATCCGGGCCGAGGGAACCCAGTACTTC. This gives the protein CASSIRAEGTQYF. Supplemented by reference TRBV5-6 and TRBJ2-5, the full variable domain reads DAGVTQSPTHLIKTRGQQVTLRCSPKSGHDTVSWYQQALGQGPQFIFQYYEEEERQRGNFPDRFSGHQFPNYSSELNVNALLLGDSALYLCASSIRAEGTQYFGPGTRLLVL.

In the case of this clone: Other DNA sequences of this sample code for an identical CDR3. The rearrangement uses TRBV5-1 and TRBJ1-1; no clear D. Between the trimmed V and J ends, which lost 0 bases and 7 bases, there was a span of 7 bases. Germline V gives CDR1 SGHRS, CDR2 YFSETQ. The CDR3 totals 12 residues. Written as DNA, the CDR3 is TGCGCCAGCAGCTTGGCCATAGGTGAAGCTTTCTTT. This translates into CASSLAIGEAFF.

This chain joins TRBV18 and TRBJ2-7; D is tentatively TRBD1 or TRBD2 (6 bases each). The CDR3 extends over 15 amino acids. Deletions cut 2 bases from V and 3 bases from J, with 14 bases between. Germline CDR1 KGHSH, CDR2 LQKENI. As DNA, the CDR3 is TGTGCCAGCTCACCATCGTGGGGGGCAGACTACGAGCAGTACTTC. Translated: CASSPSWGADYEQYF.

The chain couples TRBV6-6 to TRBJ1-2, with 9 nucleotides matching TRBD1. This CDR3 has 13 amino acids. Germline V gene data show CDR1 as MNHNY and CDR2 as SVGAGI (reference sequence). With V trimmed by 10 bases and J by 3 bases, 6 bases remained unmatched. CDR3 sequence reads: CATHRDRDYGYTF. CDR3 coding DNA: TGTGCCACCCACAGGGACAGGGACTATGGCTACACCTTC.

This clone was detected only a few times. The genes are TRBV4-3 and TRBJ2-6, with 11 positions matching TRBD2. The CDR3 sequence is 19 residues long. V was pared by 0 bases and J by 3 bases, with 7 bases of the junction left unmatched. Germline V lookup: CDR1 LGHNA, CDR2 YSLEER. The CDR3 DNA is TGCGCCAGCAGCCAAGAGCAACTAGCGGGAGCTAGTGGGGCCAACGTCCTGACTTTC. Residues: CASSQEQLAGASGANVLTF.

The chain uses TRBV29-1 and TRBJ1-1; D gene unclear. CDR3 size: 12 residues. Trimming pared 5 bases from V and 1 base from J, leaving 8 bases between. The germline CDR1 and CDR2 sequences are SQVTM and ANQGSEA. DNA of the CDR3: TGCAGCGTTCAACATTCGAACACTGAAGCTTTCTTT. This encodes CSVQHSNTEAFF.

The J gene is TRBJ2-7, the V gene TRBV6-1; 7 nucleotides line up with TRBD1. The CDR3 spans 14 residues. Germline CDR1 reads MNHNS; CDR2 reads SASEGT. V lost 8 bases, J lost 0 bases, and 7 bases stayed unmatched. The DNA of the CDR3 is TGTGCCAGCTCCGACAGGGCTTACTCCTACGAGCAGTACTTC. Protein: CASSDRAYSYEQYF.

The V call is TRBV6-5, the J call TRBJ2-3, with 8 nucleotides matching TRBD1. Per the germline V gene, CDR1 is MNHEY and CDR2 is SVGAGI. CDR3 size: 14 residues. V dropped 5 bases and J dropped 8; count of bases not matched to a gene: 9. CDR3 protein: CASSQVEQGGTQYF. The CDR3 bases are TGTGCCAGCAGTCAAGTCGAACAGGGGGGTACGCAGTATTTT.

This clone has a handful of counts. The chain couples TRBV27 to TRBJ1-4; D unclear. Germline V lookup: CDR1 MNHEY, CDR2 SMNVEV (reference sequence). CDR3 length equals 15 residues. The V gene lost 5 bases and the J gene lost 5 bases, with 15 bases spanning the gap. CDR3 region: CASSPERGRNEKLFF. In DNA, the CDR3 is TGTGCCAGCAGTCCAGAACGAGGAAGAAATGAAAAACTGTTTTTT.

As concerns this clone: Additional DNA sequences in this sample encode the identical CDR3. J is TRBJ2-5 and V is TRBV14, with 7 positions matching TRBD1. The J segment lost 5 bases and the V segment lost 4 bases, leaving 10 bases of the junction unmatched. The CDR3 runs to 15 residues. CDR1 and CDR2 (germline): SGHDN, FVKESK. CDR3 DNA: TGTGCCAGCAGCCCCCGGCAGGGGGTGGGGGAGACCCAGTACTTC. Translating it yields CASSPRQGVGETQYF.

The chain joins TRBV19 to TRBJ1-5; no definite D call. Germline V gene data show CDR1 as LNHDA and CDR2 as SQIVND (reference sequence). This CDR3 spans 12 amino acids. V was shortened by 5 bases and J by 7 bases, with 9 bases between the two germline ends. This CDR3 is CASSVQAQPQHF. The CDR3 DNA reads TGTGCCAGTAGTGTGCAAGCCCAGCCCCAGCATTTT.

The CDR3 region is CAIRDGNEQFF. CDR3 nucleotides: TGTGCCATCAGGGATGGCAATGAGCAGTTCTTC. J is TRBJ2-1 and V is TRBV10-3; no firm D call. The V gene lost 6 bases and the J gene lost 6 bases, with 6 bases spanning the gap. CDR1 is ENHRY, CDR2 SYGVKD, per germline. The CDR3 covers 11 residues.

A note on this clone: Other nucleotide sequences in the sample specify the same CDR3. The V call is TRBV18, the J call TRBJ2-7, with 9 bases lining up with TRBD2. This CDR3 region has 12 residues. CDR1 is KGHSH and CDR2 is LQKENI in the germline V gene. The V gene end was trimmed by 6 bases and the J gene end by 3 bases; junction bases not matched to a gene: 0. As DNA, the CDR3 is TGTGCCAGCTCGACTAGCGGCTACGAGCAGTACTTC. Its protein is CASSTSGYEQYF.

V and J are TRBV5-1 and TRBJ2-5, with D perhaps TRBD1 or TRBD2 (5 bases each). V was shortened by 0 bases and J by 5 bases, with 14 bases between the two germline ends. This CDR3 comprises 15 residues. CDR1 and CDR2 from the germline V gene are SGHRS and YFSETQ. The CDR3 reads CASSLEGAGVETQYF. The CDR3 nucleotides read TGCGCCAGCAGCTTGGAAGGGGCCGGGGTTGAGACCCAGTACTTC.

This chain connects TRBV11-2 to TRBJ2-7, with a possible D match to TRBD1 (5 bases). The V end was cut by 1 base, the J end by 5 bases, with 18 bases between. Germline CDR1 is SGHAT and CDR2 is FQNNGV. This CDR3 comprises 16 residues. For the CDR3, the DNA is TGTGCCAGCAGCTTAGGGGCTAAAGGCAGGGAAAACGAGCAGTACTTC. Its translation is CASSLGAKGRENEQYF.

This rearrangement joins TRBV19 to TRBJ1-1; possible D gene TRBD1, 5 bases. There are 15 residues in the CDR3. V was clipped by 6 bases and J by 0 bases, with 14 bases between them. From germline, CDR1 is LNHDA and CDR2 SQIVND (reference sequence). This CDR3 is CASRNRDLMNTEAFF. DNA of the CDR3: TGTGCCAGTAGGAACCGGGACCTAATGAACACTGAAGCTTTCTTT.

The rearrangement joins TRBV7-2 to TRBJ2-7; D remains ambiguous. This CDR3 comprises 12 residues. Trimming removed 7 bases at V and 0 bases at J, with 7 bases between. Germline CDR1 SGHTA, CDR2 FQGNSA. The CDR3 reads CASKGSSYEQYF. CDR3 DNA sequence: TGTGCCAGCAAAGGAAGCTCCTACGAGCAGTACTTC.

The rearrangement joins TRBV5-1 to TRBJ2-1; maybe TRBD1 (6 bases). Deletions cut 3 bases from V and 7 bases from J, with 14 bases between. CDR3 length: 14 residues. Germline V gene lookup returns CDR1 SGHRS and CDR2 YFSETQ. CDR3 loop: CASSWGPVPNEQFF. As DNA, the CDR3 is TGCGCCAGCAGCTGGGGGCCGGTTCCGAATGAGCAGTTCTTC.

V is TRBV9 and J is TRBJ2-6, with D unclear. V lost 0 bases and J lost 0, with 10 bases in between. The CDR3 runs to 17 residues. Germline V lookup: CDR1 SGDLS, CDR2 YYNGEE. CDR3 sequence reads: CASSVGLQSSGANVLTF. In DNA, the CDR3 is TGTGCCAGCAGCGTAGGTCTACAGAGCTCTGGGGCCAACGTCCTGACTTTC.

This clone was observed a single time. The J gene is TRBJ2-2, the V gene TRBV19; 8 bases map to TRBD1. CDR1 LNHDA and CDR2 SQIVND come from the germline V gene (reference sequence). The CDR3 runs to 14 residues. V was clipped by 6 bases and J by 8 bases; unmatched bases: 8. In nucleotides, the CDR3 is TGTGCCAGTAGGGACAGGGATAAAAAGGGGGAGCTGTTTTTT. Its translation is CASRDRDKKGELFF.

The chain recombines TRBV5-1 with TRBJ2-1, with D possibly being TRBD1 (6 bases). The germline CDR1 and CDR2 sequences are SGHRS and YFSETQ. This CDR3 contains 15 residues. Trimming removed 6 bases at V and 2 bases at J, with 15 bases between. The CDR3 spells CASTPGTSAYNEQFF. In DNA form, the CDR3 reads TGCGCCAGCACCCCCGGGACATCGGCCTACAATGAGCAGTTCTTC.

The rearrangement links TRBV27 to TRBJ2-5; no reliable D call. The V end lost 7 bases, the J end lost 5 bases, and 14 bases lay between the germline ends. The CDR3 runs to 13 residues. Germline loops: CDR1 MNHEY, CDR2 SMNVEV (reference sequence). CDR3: CASTLPDKETQYF. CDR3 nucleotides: TGTGCCAGCACACTGCCCGATAAGGAGACCCAGTACTTC.

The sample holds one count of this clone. CDR3: CASSPTGRTEAFF. In nucleotides, the CDR3 is TGCGCCAGCAGCCCGACTGGGCGCACTGAAGCTTTCTTT. The chain employs TRBV5-1 and TRBJ1-1, with D uncertain. The CDR3 is made up of 13 amino acids. Looked up from germline, CDR1 is SGHRS and CDR2 is YFSETQ. Between the trimmed V and J ends, which lost 4 bases and 4 bases, there was a span of 11 bases.

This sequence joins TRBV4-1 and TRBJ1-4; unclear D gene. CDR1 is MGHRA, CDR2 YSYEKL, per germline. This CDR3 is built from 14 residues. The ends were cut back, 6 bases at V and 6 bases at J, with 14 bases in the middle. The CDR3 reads CASRGGLLDEKLFF. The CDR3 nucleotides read TGCGCCAGCAGGGGAGGGCTTCTGGATGAAAAACTGTTTTTT.

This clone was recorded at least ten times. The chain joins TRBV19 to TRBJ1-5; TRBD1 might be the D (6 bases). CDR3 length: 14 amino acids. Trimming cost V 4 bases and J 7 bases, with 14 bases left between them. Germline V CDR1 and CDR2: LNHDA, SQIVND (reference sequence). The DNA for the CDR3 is TGTGCCAGTAGTACCCTAGGGGGGGAACAGCCCCAGCATTTT. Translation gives CASSTLGGEQPQHF.